This T cell receptor beta chain was found in a study of vaccination and CD4 T cells after COVID-19. In regard to this clonotype: Its cognate antigen is unknown.

As to treatment: approximately 9-day PBMC culture with coronavirus spike peptide pools or control peptides (ViraFEST assay). Losses at the gene ends were 5 bases for V and 0 bases for J; bases not matched to a gene: 4. This CDR3 contains 14 residues. The germline gives CDR1 DFQATT, CDR2 SNEGSKA (reference sequence). The assay that was used to sequence DNA from cultured CD4+ T cells was the Oncomine TCR Beta short-read assay. TCRdb analysed the PCR reads with MiXCR anew, one entry per CDR3 protein. The sample holds roughly 15,000 distinct CDR3 sequences, around three fifths seen once. The sequence derives from a human donor who had recovered from COVID-19. What was sequenced was CD4+ T cells from blood, cultured in vitro. The chain combines TRBV20-1 with TRBJ1-1, with TRBD1 matching 9 bases. CDR3 sequence (DNA): TGCAGTGCTTGCCGACAGGGGGTGAACACTGAAGCTTTCTTT. It translates to CSACRQGVNTEAFF.